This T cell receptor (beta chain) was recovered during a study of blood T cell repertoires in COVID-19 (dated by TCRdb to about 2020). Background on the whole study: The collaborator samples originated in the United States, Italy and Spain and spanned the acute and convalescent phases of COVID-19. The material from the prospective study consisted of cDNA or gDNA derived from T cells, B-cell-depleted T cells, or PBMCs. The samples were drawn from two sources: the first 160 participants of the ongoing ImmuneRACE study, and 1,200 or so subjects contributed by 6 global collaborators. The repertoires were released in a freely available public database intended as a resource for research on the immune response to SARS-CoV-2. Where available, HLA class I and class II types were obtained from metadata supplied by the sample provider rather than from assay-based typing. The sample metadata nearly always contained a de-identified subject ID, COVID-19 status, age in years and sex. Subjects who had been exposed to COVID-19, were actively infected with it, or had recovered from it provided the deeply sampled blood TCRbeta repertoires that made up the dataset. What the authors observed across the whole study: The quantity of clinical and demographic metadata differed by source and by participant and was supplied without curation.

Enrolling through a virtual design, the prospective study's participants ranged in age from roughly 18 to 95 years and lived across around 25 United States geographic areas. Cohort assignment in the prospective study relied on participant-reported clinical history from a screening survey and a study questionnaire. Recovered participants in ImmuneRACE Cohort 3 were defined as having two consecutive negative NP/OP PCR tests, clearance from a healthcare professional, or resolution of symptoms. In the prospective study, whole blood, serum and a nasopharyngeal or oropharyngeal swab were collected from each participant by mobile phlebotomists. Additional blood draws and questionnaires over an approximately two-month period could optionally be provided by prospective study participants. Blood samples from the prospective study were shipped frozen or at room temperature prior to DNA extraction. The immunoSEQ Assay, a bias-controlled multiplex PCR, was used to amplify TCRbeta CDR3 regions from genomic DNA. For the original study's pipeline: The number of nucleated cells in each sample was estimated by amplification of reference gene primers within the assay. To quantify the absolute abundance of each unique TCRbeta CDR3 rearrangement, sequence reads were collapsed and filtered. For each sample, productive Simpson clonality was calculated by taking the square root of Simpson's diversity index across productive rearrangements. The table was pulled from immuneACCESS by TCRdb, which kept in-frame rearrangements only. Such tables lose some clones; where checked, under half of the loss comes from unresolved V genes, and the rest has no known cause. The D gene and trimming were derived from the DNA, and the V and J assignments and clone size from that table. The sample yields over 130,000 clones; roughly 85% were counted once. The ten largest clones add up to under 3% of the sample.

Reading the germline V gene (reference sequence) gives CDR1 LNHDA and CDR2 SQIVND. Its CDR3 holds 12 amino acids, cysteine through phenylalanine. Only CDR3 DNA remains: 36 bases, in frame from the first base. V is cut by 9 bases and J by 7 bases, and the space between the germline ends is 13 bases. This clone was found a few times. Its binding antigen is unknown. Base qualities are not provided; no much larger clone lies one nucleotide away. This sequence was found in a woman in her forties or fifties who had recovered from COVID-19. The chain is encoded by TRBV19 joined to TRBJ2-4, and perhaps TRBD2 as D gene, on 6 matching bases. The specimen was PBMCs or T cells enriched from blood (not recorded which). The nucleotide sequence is TGTGCCAGAGGAGGGCCCCCCAACATTCAGTACTTC. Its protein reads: CARGGPPNIQYF.